The 9 T cell receptor beta chains below were found in one sample sequenced in a study of T cells in Graves' hyperthyroidism and ophthalmopathy. Amplification yielded TCR beta CDR3 regions, with RNA transcripts as the source. Primed by the HTBI set, a first-round RT-PCR was run on the TCR CDR3. TCRdb recomputed calls from the multiplex PCR reads with MiXCR, one row per CDR3 protein. The table has about 680,000 distinct CDR3 sequences, around 40% seen once. The source material was blood. These receptors came from a middle-aged woman with Graves' hyperthyroidism.

The rearrangement joins TRBV3-1 to TRBJ2-5, with D possibly matching TRBD1 (6 bases). CDR1 and CDR2 (germline): LGHDT, YNNKEL (reference sequence). The V end was cut by 4 bases, the J end by 4 bases, with 13 bases between. There are 14 residues in the CDR3. As DNA, the CDR3 is TGTGCCAGCAGCCGCGACAGGTCAACAGAGACCCAGTACTTC. This encodes CASSRDRSTETQYF.

Comment on this clonotype: A read error may be the cause here, since a much bigger clone is one base away. V is TRBV7-8 and J is TRBJ2-5, with 10 positions matching TRBD1. Germline V gene data show CDR1 as SGHVS and CDR2 as FQNEAQ. The CDR3 totals 15 residues. With V trimmed by 3 bases and J by 7 bases, 8 bases remained unmatched. The CDR3 spells CASSLAGTGVVTQYF. The CDR3 DNA follows: TGTGCCAGCAGCTTGGCCGGGACAGGGGTGGTGACCCAGTACTTC.

This clonotype was counted at least ten times. The rearrangement joins TRBV14 to TRBJ2-2, with 7 bases matching TRBD1. The germline gives CDR1 SGHDN, CDR2 FVKESK. CDR3 length equals 13 residues. The V gene end was trimmed by 5 bases and the J gene end by 7 bases; junction bases not matched to a gene: 4. CDR3 coding DNA: TGTGCCAGCAGCTACAGGGGTCTCGGGGAGCTGTTTTTT. Its translation: CASSYRGLGELFF. The full variable domain, completed using reference TRBV14 and TRBJ2-2, is EAGVTQFPSHSVIEKGQTVTLRCDPISGHDNLYWYRRVMGKEIKFLLHFVKESKQDESGMPNNRFLAERTGGTYSTLKVQPAELEDSGVYFCASSYRGLGELFFGEGSRLTVL.

V gene TRBV7-9 combines with J gene TRBJ1-5; TRBD1 might be the D (6 bases). This CDR3 region has 15 residues. Germline CDR1 SEHNR, CDR2 FQNEAQ (reference sequence). With 5 bases removed from V and 7 bases from J, the gap between germline ends came to 18 bases. The CDR3 reads CASSLGGLEEQPQHF. CDR3 DNA: TGTGCCAGCAGCCTGGGGGGCCTAGAGGAGCAGCCCCAGCATTTT.

This clonotype was recorded many times. The J gene is TRBJ1-6, the V gene TRBV10-3; TRBD1 aligns across 8 bases. This CDR3 region has 14 residues. From germline, CDR1 is ENHRY and CDR2 SYGVKD. Trimming took 3 bases from V and 10 from J; bases not matched to a gene: 5. CDR3 in DNA: TGTGCCATCAGTGAAGGGACAGGTCGGTCACCCCTCCACTTT. Translated, it gives CAISEGTGRSPLHF.

This chain connects TRBV5-1 to TRBJ2-7; D call uncertain. This CDR3 is built from 15 residues. Trimming shortened V by 0 bases and J by 7 bases, and 17 bases separated the two germline ends. Germline CDR1 is SGHRS and CDR2 is YFSETQ. For the CDR3, the DNA is TGCGCCAGCAGCTTGGCCGGTGGCTCCGACATTGAGCAGTACTTC. As protein: CASSLAGGSDIEQYF.

The rearrangement links TRBV5-6 to TRBJ2-6; tentatively, D is TRBD2 (7 bases). Germline-derived CDR1 and CDR2 are SGHDT and YYEEEE. The CDR3 extends over 18 amino acids. Trimming removed 4 bases at V and 2 bases at J, with 19 bases between. CDR3 bases: TGTGCCAGCAGCCGCCAAGGGGGGGTGCTGGCTGGGGCCAACGTCCTGACTTTC. This encodes CASSRQGGVLAGANVLTF.

This sequence joins TRBV29-1 and TRBJ2-5; 8 bases line up with TRBD2. The CDR3 contains 13 residues. J lost 3 bases, V lost 8 bases, and 8 bases had no gene match. From germline, CDR1 is SQVTM and CDR2 ANQGSEA. CDR3 sequence (DNA): TGCAGCTTATGGGGGCGGGGGGAAGAGACCCAGTACTTC. Translated: CSLWGRGEETQYF.

This clonotype was seen many times. This chain joins TRBV7-9 and TRBJ1-1; perhaps TRBD1 as D (5 bases). Germline loops: CDR1 SEHNR, CDR2 FQNEAQ (reference sequence). V was trimmed by 0 bases and J by 4 bases, leaving 21 bases between them. This CDR3 has 18 residues. CDR3 DNA: TGTGCCAGCAGCTTAGCGAGGGGTTACGTCAACCGTGGCACTGAAGCTTTCTTT. Its protein product is CASSLARGYVNRGTEAFF.